This T cell receptor beta chain comes out of a study of Ad26.COV2.S vaccination and SARS-CoV-2 variants. Regarding treatment: some 20 received Ad26.COV2.S at low or high dose, single or two shots; a few received placebo; per-sample allocation not given. On day 63 after the first injection, vaccine and placebo recipients gave samples. The repertoire was sequenced with immunoSEQ multiplex PCR; TCRdb's copy has only in-frame clones and lacks some. The table includes 400,000 or so clones, 75% to 90% detected once. The germline gives CDR1 SGHRS, CDR2 YFSETQ. V was clipped by 2 bases and J by 4 bases, with 12 bases between them. The CDR3 is made up of 14 amino acids.

V is TRBV5-1 and J is TRBJ1-2; a weak D match, TRBD1 (5 bases). Sequences were derived from peripheral blood, sampled in a trial of Ad26.COV2.S vaccine versus placebo. The sequence was obtained from a person between 18 and 60 years old who received the Ad26.COV2.S COVID-19 vaccine or a placebo. The CDR3 DNA follows: TGCGCCAGCAGCTTAGGGGCTGAACGCTATGGCTACACCTTC. Amino acids: CASSLGAERYGYTF.